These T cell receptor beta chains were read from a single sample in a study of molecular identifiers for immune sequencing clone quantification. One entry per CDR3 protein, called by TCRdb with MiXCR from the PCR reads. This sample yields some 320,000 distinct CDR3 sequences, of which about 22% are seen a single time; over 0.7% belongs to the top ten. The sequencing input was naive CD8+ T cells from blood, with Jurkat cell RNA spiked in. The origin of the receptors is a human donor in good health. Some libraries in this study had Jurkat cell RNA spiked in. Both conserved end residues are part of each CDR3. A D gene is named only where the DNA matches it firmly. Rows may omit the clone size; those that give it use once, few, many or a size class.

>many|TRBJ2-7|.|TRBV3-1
CASSLRLGEQYF
TGTGCCAGCAGCCTGAGATTGGGAGAGCAGTACTTC
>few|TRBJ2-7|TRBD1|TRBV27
CASKLTGDPYEQYF
TGTGCCAGCAAACTGACAGGGGATCCCTACGAGCAGTACTTC
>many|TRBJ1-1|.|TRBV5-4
CASSLWPSMNTEAFF
TGTGCCAGCAGCTTGTGGCCCTCTATGAACACTGAAGCTTTCTTT
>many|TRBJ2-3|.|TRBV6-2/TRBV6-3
CASSWTAYGTDTQYF
TGTGCCAGCAGTTGGACAGCGTATGGCACAGATACGCAGTATTTT
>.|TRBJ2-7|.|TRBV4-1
CASSQDRGTPYEQHF
TGCGCCAGCAGCCAAGACAGGGGAACCCCCTACGAGCAGCACTTC
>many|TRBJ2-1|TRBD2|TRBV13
CASSLRGRVNEQFF
TGTGCCAGCAGCTTAAGAGGGAGGGTGAATGAGCAGTTCTTC
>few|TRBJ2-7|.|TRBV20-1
CSAERTVSYEQYF
TGCAGTGCTGAGAGGACGGTCTCCTACGAGCAGTACTTC
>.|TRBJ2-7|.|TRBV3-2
CASSLEGGTGGGHEQYF
TGTGCCAGCAGCCTAGAGGGCGGGACAGGAGGAGGCCACGAGCAGTACTTC
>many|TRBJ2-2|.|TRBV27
CASSRGLAGELFF
TGTGCCAGCAGTAGAGGGCTGGCCGGGGAGCTGTTTTTT
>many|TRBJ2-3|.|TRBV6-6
CASATSSTDTQYF
TGTGCCAGCGCGACAAGTAGCACAGATACGCAGTATTTT
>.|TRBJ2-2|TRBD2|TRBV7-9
CASSSRGTSARGPNTGELFF
TGTGCCAGCAGCTCAAGAGGGACTAGCGCTAGGGGACCGAACACCGGGGAGCTGTTTTTT
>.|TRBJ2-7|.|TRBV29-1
CSGLDGYEQYF
TGCAGCGGTCTTGATGGTTACGAGCAGTACTTC
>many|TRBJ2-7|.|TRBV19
CASSADTPYVEQYF
TGTGCCAGTAGTGCGGACACCCCCTACGTGGAGCAGTACTTC
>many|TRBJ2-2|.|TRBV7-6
CASSSGHNTGELFF
TGTGCCAGCAGCTCGGGACACAACACCGGGGAGCTGTTTTTT
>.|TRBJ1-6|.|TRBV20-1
CSARDRDGVWADSPLHF
TGCAGTGCTAGAGATAGGGACGGCGTATGGGCGGATTCACCCCTCCACTTT
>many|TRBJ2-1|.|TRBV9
CASSGPSTHNEQFF
TGTGCCAGCAGCGGGCCCTCGACCCACAATGAGCAGTTCTTC
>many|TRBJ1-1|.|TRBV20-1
CSAAHLAFF
TGCAGTGCTGCGCACCTAGCTTTCTTT
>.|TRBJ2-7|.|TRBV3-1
CASSQDWGGNSWEQYF
TGTGCCAGCAGCCAAGATTGGGGGGGCAATTCGTGGGAGCAGTACTTC
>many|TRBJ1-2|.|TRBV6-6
CASSYLDSINYGYTF
TGTGCCAGCAGTTACCTGGACAGTATTAACTATGGCTACACCTTC
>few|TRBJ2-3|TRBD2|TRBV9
CASSAGLAGLADTQYF
TGTGCCAGCAGCGCCGGACTAGCGGGATTGGCAGATACGCAGTATTTT
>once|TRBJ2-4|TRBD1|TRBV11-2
CASSLDGLGQASKDIQYF
TGTGCCAGCAGCTTAGATGGTTTGGGACAGGCTTCCAAAGACATTCAGTACTTC
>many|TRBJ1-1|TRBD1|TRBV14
CASSPLQGLLNTEAFF
TGTGCCAGCAGCCCGCTACAGGGGCTTCTTAACACTGAAGCTTTCTTT
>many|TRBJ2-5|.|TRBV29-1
CSVESGEGGFRAQYF
TGCAGCGTTGAAAGCGGAGAAGGGGGTTTCAGGGCCCAGTACTTC
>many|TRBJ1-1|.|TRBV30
CAWSYGDNTEAFF
TGTGCCTGGAGTTACGGGGATAACACTGAAGCTTTCTTT
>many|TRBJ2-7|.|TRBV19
CASSWATSYEQYF
TGTGCCAGTAGCTGGGCCACCTCCTACGAGCAGTACTTC
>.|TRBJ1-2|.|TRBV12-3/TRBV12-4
CASSFGPRRGYTF
TGTGCCAGCAGTTTCGGTCCCCGGAGGGGCTACACCTTC
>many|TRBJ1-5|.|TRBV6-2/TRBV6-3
CASSSGTSNQPQHF
TGTGCCAGCAGCTCCGGGACTAGCAATCAGCCCCAGCATTTT
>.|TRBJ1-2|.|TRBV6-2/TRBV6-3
CASTTAGTYHANYGYTF
TGTGCCAGCACCACAGCCGGGACGTACCACGCTAACTATGGCTACACCTTC
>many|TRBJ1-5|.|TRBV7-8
CASSLSGWGNQPQHF
TGTGCCAGCAGCTTGTCGGGATGGGGCAATCAGCCCCAGCATTTT
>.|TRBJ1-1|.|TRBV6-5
CASSSVGGTEAFF
TGTGCCAGCAGTTCGGTTGGGGGGACTGAAGCTTTCTTT
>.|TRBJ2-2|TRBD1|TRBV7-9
CASSPRDRGETGELFF
TGTGCCAGCAGCCCCAGGGACAGGGGCGAGACCGGGGAGCTGTTTTTT
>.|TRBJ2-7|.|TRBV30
CAWSVMVGRGYEQYF
TGTGCCTGGAGTGTAATGGTGGGGCGCGGCTACGAGCAGTACTTC
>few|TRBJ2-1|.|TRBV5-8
CASCEDRPPYNEQFF
TGTGCCAGCTGCGAAGACAGGCCGCCTTACAATGAGCAGTTCTTC
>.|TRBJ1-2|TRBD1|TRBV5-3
CASSLTGTAVVYGYTF
TGTGCCAGCAGCTTGACCGGGACAGCCGTCGTCTATGGCTACACCTTC
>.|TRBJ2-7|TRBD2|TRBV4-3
CASSQGSGRASEQYF
TGCGCCAGCAGCCAAGGCAGCGGGAGGGCCTCCGAGCAGTACTTC
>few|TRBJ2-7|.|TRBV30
CAWSAPSMRAYEQYF
TGTGCCTGGAGTGCCCCTAGCATGAGGGCCTACGAGCAGTACTTC
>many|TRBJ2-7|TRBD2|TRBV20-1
CSAPTSETYEQYF
TGCAGTGCCCCGACTAGCGAGACATACGAGCAGTACTTC
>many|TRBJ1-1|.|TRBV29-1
CSVEDQTLNTEAFF
TGCAGCGTTGAAGATCAGACCCTCAACACTGAAGCTTTCTTT
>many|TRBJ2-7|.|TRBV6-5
CASSYSDSRYEQYF
TGTGCCAGCAGTTACTCAGACAGTAGGTACGAGCAGTACTTC
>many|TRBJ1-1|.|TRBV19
CASRAGDRITTEAFF
TGTGCCAGCCGAGCAGGAGACAGGATCACCACTGAAGCTTTCTTT
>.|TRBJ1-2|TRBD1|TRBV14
CASSQDRAGGNYGYTF
TGTGCCAGCAGCCAAGATCGGGCAGGGGGTAACTATGGCTACACCTTC
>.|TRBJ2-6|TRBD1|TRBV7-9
CASSFPPGQGALGANVLTF
TGTGCCAGCAGCTTTCCCCCGGGACAGGGGGCGCTTGGGGCCAACGTCCTGACTTTC
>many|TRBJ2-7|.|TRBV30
CAWSDGNLYEQYF
TGTGCCTGGAGCGACGGAAACCTCTACGAGCAGTACTTC
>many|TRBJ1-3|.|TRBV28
CASSERRISGNTIYF
TGTGCCAGCAGTGAGCGCAGGATCTCTGGAAACACCATATATTTT
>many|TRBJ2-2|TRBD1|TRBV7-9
CASSPRDRVAGELFF
TGTGCCAGCAGCCCCCGGGACAGGGTTGCCGGGGAGCTGTTTTTT
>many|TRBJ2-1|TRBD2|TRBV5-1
CASSLAGLEYNEQFF
TGCGCCAGCAGCTTGGCGGGACTAGAATACAATGAGCAGTTCTTC
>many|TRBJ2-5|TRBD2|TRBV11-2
CASSSPAGPQETQYF
TGTGCCAGCAGCTCCCCAGCGGGACCGCAAGAGACCCAGTACTTC
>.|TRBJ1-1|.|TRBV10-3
CAISESEANMNTEAFF
TGTGCCATCAGTGAGTCGGAGGCGAACATGAACACTGAAGCTTTCTTT
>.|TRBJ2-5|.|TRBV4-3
CASSQGTTGIWVTQYF
TGCGCCAGCAGCCAGGGCACAACAGGGATATGGGTGACCCAGTACTTC
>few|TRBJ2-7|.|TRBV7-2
CASSPLYGGSPPREQYF
TGTGCCAGCAGCCCACTTTATGGCGGGTCCCCACCTCGAGAGCAGTACTTC
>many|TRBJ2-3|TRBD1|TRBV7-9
CASSLLSGGFTDTQYF
TGTGCCAGCAGCTTACTTTCAGGGGGCTTCACAGATACGCAGTATTTT
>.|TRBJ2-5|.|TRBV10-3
CAISESSAGQETQYF
TGTGCCATCAGTGAGTCCAGCGCAGGGCAAGAGACCCAGTACTTC
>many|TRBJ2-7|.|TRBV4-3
CASSQDWGYEQYF
TGCGCCAGCAGCCAAGATTGGGGTTACGAGCAGTACTTC
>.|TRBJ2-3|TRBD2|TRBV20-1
CSARDTSSGAPRGTDTQYF
TGCAGTGCTAGAGATACATCTAGCGGGGCCCCCAGGGGTACAGATACGCAGTATTTT
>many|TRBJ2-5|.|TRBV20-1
CSASSPPQETQYF
TGCAGTGCTAGTTCCCCCCCCCAAGAGACCCAGTACTTC